The source of this T cell receptor (beta chain) is a study of blood T cell repertoires in COVID-19. Germline V lookup: CDR1 MGHRA, CDR2 YSYEKL. After removal of 4 bases from V and 7 bases from J, the junction contained 8 bases not matched to a gene. The CDR3 runs 16 residues. Data came from immunoSEQ multiplex PCR; TCRdb stores just in-frame clones and leaves some out. The table lists roughly 71,000 clones, 88% of them singletons. Material: peripheral blood. The receptor's source is a man aged 45 to 65 with acute or convalescent COVID-19. J is TRBJ1-6 and V is TRBV4-1; TRBD1 matches 9 bases. The CDR3 DNA is TGCGCCAGCAGCCGAGCGACAGGGGGATCGAATTCACCCCTCCACTTT. It translates to CASSRATGGSNSPLHF.